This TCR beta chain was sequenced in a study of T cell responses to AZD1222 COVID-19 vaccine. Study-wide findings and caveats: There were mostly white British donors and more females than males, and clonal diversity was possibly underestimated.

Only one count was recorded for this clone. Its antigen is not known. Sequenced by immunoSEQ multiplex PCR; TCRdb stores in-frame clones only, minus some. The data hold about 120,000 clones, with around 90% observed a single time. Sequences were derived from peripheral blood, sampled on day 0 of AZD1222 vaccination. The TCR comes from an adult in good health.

CDR3 DNA sequence: TGCGCCAGCAGCTTAGGATCAGGGGATCAGCCCCAGCATTTT. Encoded protein: CASSLGSGDQPQHF. The chain couples TRBV5-1 to TRBJ1-5, with D possibly matching TRBD1 (6 bases). CDR3 length: 14 amino acids. The V end lost 2 bases, the J end lost 5 bases, and 11 bases lay between the germline ends. Germline loops: CDR1 SGHRS, CDR2 YFSETQ.